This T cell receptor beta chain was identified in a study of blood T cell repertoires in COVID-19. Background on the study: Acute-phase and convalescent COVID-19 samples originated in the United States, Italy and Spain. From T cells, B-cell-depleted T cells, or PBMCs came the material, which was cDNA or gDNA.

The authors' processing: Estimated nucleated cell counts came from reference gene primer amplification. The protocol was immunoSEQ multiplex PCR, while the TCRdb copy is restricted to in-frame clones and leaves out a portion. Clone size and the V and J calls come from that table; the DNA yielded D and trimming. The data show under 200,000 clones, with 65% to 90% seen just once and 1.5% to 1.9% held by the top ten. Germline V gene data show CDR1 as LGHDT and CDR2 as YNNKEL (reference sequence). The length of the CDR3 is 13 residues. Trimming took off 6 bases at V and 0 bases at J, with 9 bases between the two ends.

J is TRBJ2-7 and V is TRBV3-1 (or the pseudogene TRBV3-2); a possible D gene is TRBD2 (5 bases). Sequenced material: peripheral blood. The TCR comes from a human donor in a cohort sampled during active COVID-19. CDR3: CASSNRDSYEQYF. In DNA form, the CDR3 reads TGTGCCAGCAGTAACCGGGACTCCTACGAGCAGTACTTC.